This note documents a single T cell receptor beta chain sequence. The antigen remains unidentified. The data originate from a study of CD8+ T cells in alopecia areata. Treatment described: oral pan-JAK inhibitor, 5-10 mg twice daily. Study outcomes and limitations: Researchers report lesional scalp, most notably alopecia totalis/universalis, outstripped normal scalp in clonality.

Sequencing relied on a cDNA template that was reverse transcribed from extracted RNA. Measured with immunoSEQ multiplex PCR; TCRdb has only the in-frame clones, and not every one. The sample holds about 200,000 clones, 35% to 40% seen once. Germline values: CDR1 MGHDK, CDR2 SYGVNS. This CDR3 contains 11 residues. Trimming shortened V by 4 bases and J by 6 bases, and 6 bases separated the two germline ends. The input for sequencing was CD4+ T cells sorted from blood, taken between weeks 30 and 35, from a patient treated with tofacitinib. This clonotype originated in a human donor with alopecia areata. The chain carries TRBV25-1 and TRBJ1-1; D ambiguous. This chain's CDR3 is CASSGLSEAFF. In nucleotides, the CDR3 is TGTGCCAGCAGTGGATTATCTGAAGCTTTCTTT.